The rows below give T cell receptor beta chains drawn from one sample of a study of monozygotic twins with inflammatory bowel disease. TCRdb re-called the 5' RACE reads and gives one entry per CDR3 protein, without DNA. The table lists 350,000 to 550,000 distinct CDR3 sequences. The sample was blood. The source is a human donor with ulcerative colitis or Crohn's disease, or a healthy co-twin of an affected twin (not recorded which). Both conserved end residues are part of each CDR3.

>TRBV7-2|TRBJ1-2
CASSLAGAFYGYTF
>TRBV12-3/TRBV12-4|TRBJ1-1
CASTKGGTGKFGAFF
>TRBV7-8|TRBJ2-7
CASSLLSSGNVPYEQYF
>TRBV6-2/TRBV6-3|TRBJ2-1
CASSPVADNEQFF
>TRBV7-6|TRBJ1-1
CASSSQSGIRTEAFF
>TRBV10-3|TRBJ2-7
CAISQDRAHSYEQYF
>TRBV9|TRBJ2-5
CASSVVGGNQETQYF
>TRBV20-1|TRBJ2-7
CSATLDGEQYF
>TRBV18|TRBJ1-3
CASSWDNRGNTIYF
>TRBV3-1|TRBJ2-7
CASSRSGAAYEQYF
>TRBV24-1|TRBJ2-5
CATSDPPGLAGAPRETQYF
>TRBV5-1|TRBJ2-2
CASSLDTRLTGELFF
>TRBV28|TRBJ1-2
CASSRSEPQGGYTF